One sample yielded the 5 T cell receptor beta chains listed below, sequenced in a study of Graves' ophthalmopathy and Graves' hyperthyroidism. RNA transcripts provided the template for amplifying TCR beta CDR3 regions. HTBI-primed RT-PCR formed the first round, and a multiplex PCR formed the second. TCRdb recomputed calls from the multiplex PCR reads with MiXCR, one row per CDR3 protein. The table records more than 550,000 distinct CDR3 sequences, 35% to 50% of them present only once. The sample taken for sequencing was peripheral blood. The source of these receptors is an adult man with Graves' ophthalmopathy.

This clonotype was observed once. The rearrangement joins TRBV10-3 to TRBJ2-3; maybe TRBD2 (6 bases). This CDR3 spans 15 amino acids. Germline values: CDR1 ENHRY, CDR2 SYGVKD. V was shortened by 0 bases and J by 4 bases, with 11 bases between the two germline ends. CDR3 DNA: TGTGCCATCAGTGAGTCTACTAGCTCCTCAGATACGCAGTATTTT. Encoded protein: CAISESTSSSDTQYF.

The chain joins TRBV18 to TRBJ2-7, with D unresolved. Germline CDR1 is KGHSH and CDR2 is LQKENI. This CDR3 has 14 residues. The V gene lost 3 bases and the J gene lost 2 bases, with 11 bases spanning the gap. As DNA, the CDR3 is TGTGCCAGCTCACCGAGCTCAGATGCCTACGAGCAGTACTTC. As protein: CASSPSSDAYEQYF.

Concerning this clonotype: The junction departs from the called germline gene at one end, perhaps through a read error. The rearrangement uses TRBV10-3 and TRBJ2-2; 7 nucleotides align to TRBD1. Germline V gene data show CDR1 as ENHRY and CDR2 as SYGVKD. The CDR3 totals 16 residues. CDR3 residues: CASSISGTANTGELFF. The DNA for the CDR3 is TGTGCCAGCAGTATTTCCGGGACAGCGAACACCGGGGAGCTGTTTTTT.

The genes are TRBV7-2 and TRBJ2-6, with D unclear. The CDR3 is made up of 15 amino acids. Trimming left V 7 bases short and J 0 bases short, with 10 bases between. CDR1 and CDR2 from the germline V gene are SGHTA and FQGNSA. In DNA form, the CDR3 reads TGTGCCAGCACCCCAGGCAGCTCTGGGGCCAACGTCCTGACTTTC. Translating it yields CASTPGSSGANVLTF.

This clonotype was seen a single time. The genes are TRBV29-1 and TRBJ2-7; 8 bases are a match to TRBD1. J lost 5 bases, V lost 6 bases, and 6 bases had no gene match. This CDR3 region has 12 residues. Germline CDR1 SQVTM, CDR2 ANQGSEA. The CDR3 sequence: CSVADRGNEQYF. The CDR3 DNA reads TGCAGCGTCGCTGACAGGGGAAACGAGCAGTACTTC.